Shown below are 10 T cell receptor beta chains from a single sample sequenced in a study of T cells after yellow fever vaccination. One entry per CDR3 protein, called by TCRdb with MiXCR from the 5' RACE reads. Among 500,000 to 650,000 distinct CDR3 sequences listed, roughly 14% were seen once. The specimen comprised PBMCs, sampled on the day of the yellow fever booster vaccination. These receptors all stem from a man aged 30 to 45 who received the YFV17D yellow fever vaccine.

The chain joins TRBV10-1 to TRBJ2-1; D is possibly TRBD2 (6 bases). CDR3 size: 17 residues. V dropped 7 bases and J dropped 5 bases, with 24 bases sitting between them. Germline V CDR1 and CDR2: WNHNN, SYGVQD (reference sequence). The CDR3 here is CASNVLLRGRTHNEQFF. For the CDR3, the DNA is TGCGCCAGCAATGTCTTGCTCCGTGGGAGGACCCACAATGAGCAGTTCTTC.

The V and J genes are TRBV20-1 and TRBJ2-7; 7 bases are a match to TRBD2. Germline CDR1 and CDR2: DFQATT and SNEGSKA (reference sequence). The CDR3 consists of 12 residues. The CDR3 bases are TGCAATGCACGGACTAGTATCTACGAGCAGTACTTC. Amino acids: CNARTSIYEQYF.

This clonotype occurred many times. CDR3 residues: CASSSSPGELFF. CDR3 nucleotide sequence: TGTGCCAGCAGTTCCAGCCCCGGGGAGCTGTTTTTT. The chain recombines TRBV12-3 or TRBV12-4 with TRBJ2-2, with no clear D. The CDR3 loop spans 12 amino acids. V was shortened by 4 bases and J by 6 bases, with 6 bases between the two germline ends.

The chain joins TRBV7-2 to TRBJ2-7, with 8 bases matching TRBD2. Germline CDR1 SGHTA, CDR2 FQGNSA. This CDR3 region has 15 residues. V gave up 5 bases and J gave up 2 bases; unmatched junction bases: 8. The CDR3 coding sequence is TGTGCCAGCAGCAGACTGGCGGGAGGAACCTACGAGCAGTACTTC. It yields the protein CASSRLAGGTYEQYF.

This clonotype was found a few times. The rearrangement links TRBV6-5 to TRBJ2-7; weak D call: TRBD2 (6 bases). The CDR3 is made up of 16 amino acids. Germline CDR1 and CDR2: MNHEY and SVGAGI. V lost 0 bases and J lost 5, with 17 bases in between. The DNA for the CDR3 is TGTGCCAGCAGTTACTCGTGGGCGGGGATCAGCGACGAGCAGTACTTC. Translating gives CASSYSWAGISDEQYF.

This sequence joins TRBV3-1 and TRBJ2-7; D is perhaps TRBD2 (5 bases). V was shortened by 4 bases and J by 6 bases, with 13 bases between the two germline ends. This CDR3 region has 13 residues. The V gene's germline CDR1 is LGHDT and CDR2 YNNKEL (reference sequence). In DNA, the CDR3 is TGTGCCAGCAGCCTTTTAGGGAGTGGCGAGCAGTACTTC. This sequence encodes CASSLLGSGEQYF.

The rearrangement uses TRBV7-9 and TRBJ2-7; 7 bases are a match to TRBD2. CDR1 and CDR2 (germline): SEHNR, FQNEAQ (reference sequence). Trimming at V came to 2 bases and at J to 4 bases, leaving 5 bases not matched to a gene. This CDR3 region has 14 residues. CDR3 sequence: CASSLPGLGYEQYF. CDR3 in DNA: TGTGCCAGCAGCTTACCTGGACTAGGGTACGAGCAGTACTTC. The full variable domain, with the rest looked up from reference TRBV7-9 and TRBJ2-7, is DTGVSQNPRHKITKRGQNVTFRCDPISEHNRLYWYRQTLGQGPEFLTYFQNEAQLEKSRLLSDRFSAERPKGSFSTLEIQRTEQGDSAMYLCASSLPGLGYEQYFGPGTRLTVT.

This clonotype was counted a few times. CDR3 sequence (DNA): TGTGCCAGCAGACAAGGGGGTATTGAGCAGTTCTTC. Amino acids: CASRQGGIEQFF. This chain joins TRBV12-3 or TRBV12-4 and TRBJ2-1; a possible D gene is TRBD1 (6 bases). V lost 6 bases and J lost 9, with 12 bases in between. The CDR3 loop spans 12 amino acids.

The chain combines TRBV15 with TRBJ2-4, with D uncertain. Germline loops: CDR1 LNHNV, CDR2 YYDKDF (reference sequence). V dropped 0 bases and J dropped 5 bases, with 11 bases sitting between them. The CDR3 covers 15 residues. Written as DNA, the CDR3 is TGTGCCACCAGCAGAGATCCTAACCGGCAAAACATTCAGTACTTC. It is translated as CATSRDPNRQNIQYF.

This clonotype was observed once. V usage is TRBV19 and J usage is TRBJ2-1; 9 positions match TRBD2. Trimming at V came to 1 base and at J to 7 bases, leaving 17 bases not matched to a gene. CDR1 and CDR2 from the germline V gene are LNHDA and SQIVND (reference sequence). There are 19 residues in the CDR3. The CDR3 loop reads CASSIVFRSSGGRGNEQFF. The CDR3 DNA is TGTGCCAGTAGTATAGTTTTTAGGTCCTCCGGCGGGAGGGGAAATGAGCAGTTCTTC.